Each of the 3 T cell receptor beta chains below was sequenced from the same sample in a study of blood T cell repertoires in COVID-19. Method: immunoSEQ multiplex PCR; TCRdb's copy keeps in-frame clones and lacks some. Of roughly 340,000 clones listed, about 87% were seen once; the top ten hold approximately 1.9%. Sequencing used PBMCs or T cells enriched from blood (not recorded which). The receptor set was obtained from a man aged 35-49 years in a cohort exposed to, infected with or recovered from COVID-19 (not recorded which).

The genes are TRBV29-1 and TRBJ1-2; 9 bases agree with TRBD1. The CDR3 is made up of 13 amino acids. Germline V CDR1 and CDR2: SQVTM, ANQGSEA. V dropped 7 bases and J dropped 4; count of bases not matched to a gene: 7. CDR3 region: CSARTGAGYGYTF. Written as DNA, the CDR3 is TGCAGCGCTCGGACAGGGGCAGGCTATGGCTACACCTTC.

This clone was counted between two and nine times. The gene calls are TRBV11-2 and TRBJ1-2; the match to TRBD1 covers 8 bases. Germline values: CDR1 SGHAT, CDR2 FQNNGV. Losses at the gene ends were 4 bases for V and 7 bases for J; bases not matched to a gene: 8. The CDR3 is 14 amino acids. This CDR3 is CASSSTLDRAGYTF. CDR3 sequence (DNA): TGTGCCAGCAGCTCGACTTTGGACAGGGCTGGCTACACCTTC.

The chain links TRBV9 to TRBJ2-3; 10 bases line up with TRBD2. This CDR3 region has 15 residues. Germline assignment: CDR1 SGDLS and CDR2 YYNGEE. V dropped 1 base and J dropped 5; count of bases not matched to a gene: 4. The CDR3 nucleotides read TGTGCCAGCAGCGTAAGCGGGAGGGCCATAGATACGCAGTATTTT. Translation gives CASSVSGRAIDTQYF.